Here is one T cell receptor beta chain with its context. What it binds is not known. As to time point: pre-sensitization, week 0. Treatment given: therapeutic diphenylcyclopropenone sensitization with weekly scalp DPC. TCRdb processed the RACE reads anew with MiXCR; each CDR3 protein has one entry. The repertoire includes around 260,000 distinct CDR3 sequences, approximately 8.6% of them detected once, and roughly 2.5% sits in the top ten. This specimen comes from a study of human T cells and chemical hapten exposure. Study background: Recorded diagnoses among the mostly female patients were alopecia areata, totalis or universalis. Across samples, TCR yields varied, mostly owing to small differences in pooled library volumes. Study-level findings and limits: Alopecia in the donors means their immune response may deviate from healthy people's. Unchanged with DPC sensitization were TCRs above 1 in 1000 frequency.

Germline-derived CDR1 and CDR2 are SEHNR and FQNEAQ (reference sequence). V lost 3 bases to trimming and J lost 0 bases, with 8 bases between them. The CDR3 has 15 residues. The sample in question was whole blood, obtained in connection with sensitization to the hapten diphenylcyclopropenone (DPC). The origin of this receptor is a woman aged 40 to 49 with alopecia areata. Some clones in this sample may be carry-over from other donors' samples. The chain has TRBV7-9 and TRBJ2-2, with D hard to call. CDR3 region: CASSFTVSNTGELFF. CDR3 DNA: TGTGCCAGCAGCTTCACAGTTTCGAACACCGGGGAGCTGTTTTTT.